Shown below are 4 T cell receptor beta chains from a single sample sequenced in a study of cytomegalovirus exposure and HLA in healthy donors. Using immunoSEQ multiplex PCR, the repertoire was profiled, and TCRdb retains in-frame clones only, with some absent. The sample shows more than 200,000 clones, more than 85% of them seen only once. The sequenced material came from PBMCs. The receptors here all came from a man aged 18 to 29 in good health and CMV-seropositive.

The J gene is TRBJ2-2, the V gene TRBV5-4; TRBD2 agrees at 9 bases. Germline V gene lookup returns CDR1 SGHNT and CDR2 YYREEE (reference sequence). The CDR3 consists of 15 residues. V was clipped by 4 bases and J by 5 bases; unmatched bases: 6. Here the CDR3 reads CASSRRGGDTGELFF. The CDR3, as DNA: TGTGCCAGCAGCCGGCGGGGGGGAGATACCGGGGAGCTGTTTTTT.

This clone was counted a few times. V is TRBV5-4 and J is TRBJ1-3; D perhaps matches TRBD1 (6 bases). This CDR3 is 17 amino acids long. V shed 4 bases and J shed 0 bases, with 17 bases lying between them. CDR1 and CDR2 from the germline V gene are SGHNT and YYREEE (reference sequence). CDR3 DNA: TGTGCCAGCAGCGGGGGACAAGAAAGTCCCTCTGGAAACACCATATATTTT. Its translation: CASSGGQESPSGNTIYF.

This sequence joins TRBV5-1 and TRBJ2-1; no definite D call. The CDR3 runs to 16 residues. Germline assignment: CDR1 SGHRS and CDR2 YFSETQ. Trimming removed 4 bases from V and 4 bases from J, with 18 bases in between. CDR3 coding DNA: TGCGCCAGCAGCCCGACTTCAATCCATGGTTACAATGAGCAGTTCTTC. Protein sequence: CASSPTSIHGYNEQFF.

A few counts support this clone. The chain carries TRBV5-1 and TRBJ2-7, with D possibly being TRBD1 (5 bases). Germline CDR1 and CDR2: SGHRS and YFSETQ. Trimming took off 4 bases at V and 4 bases at J, with 9 bases between the two ends. The CDR3 has 12 residues. DNA for the CDR3: TGCGCCAGCAGCAGCGCAGGGTACGAGCAGTACTTC. Protein sequence: CASSSAGYEQYF.